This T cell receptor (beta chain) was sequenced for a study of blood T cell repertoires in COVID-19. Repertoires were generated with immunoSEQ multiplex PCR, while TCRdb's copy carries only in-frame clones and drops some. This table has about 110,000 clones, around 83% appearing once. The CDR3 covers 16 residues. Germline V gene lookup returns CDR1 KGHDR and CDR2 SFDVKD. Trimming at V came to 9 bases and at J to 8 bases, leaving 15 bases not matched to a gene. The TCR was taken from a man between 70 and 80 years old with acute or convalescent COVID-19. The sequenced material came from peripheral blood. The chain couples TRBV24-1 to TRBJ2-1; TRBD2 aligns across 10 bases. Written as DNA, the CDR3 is TGTGCCACCGGTCGCGTCGGTAGCGGGGGGATGGATGAGCAGTTCTTC. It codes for CATGRVGSGGMDEQFF.